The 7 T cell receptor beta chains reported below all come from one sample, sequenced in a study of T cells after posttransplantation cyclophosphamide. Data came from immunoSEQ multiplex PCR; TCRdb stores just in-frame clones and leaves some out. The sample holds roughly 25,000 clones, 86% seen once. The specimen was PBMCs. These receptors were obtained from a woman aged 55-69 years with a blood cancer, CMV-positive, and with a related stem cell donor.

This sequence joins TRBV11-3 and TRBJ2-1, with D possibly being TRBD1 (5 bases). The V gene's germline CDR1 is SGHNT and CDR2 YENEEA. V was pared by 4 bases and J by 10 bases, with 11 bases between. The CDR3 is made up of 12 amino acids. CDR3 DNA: TGTGCCAGCAGCTCTCGGACATCGGAGCAGTTCTTC. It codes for CASSSRTSEQFF. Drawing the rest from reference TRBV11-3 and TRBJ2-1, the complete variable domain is EAGVVQSPRYKIIEKKQPVAFWCNPISGHNTLYWYLQNLGQGPELLIRYENEEAVDDSQLPKDRFSAERLKGVDSTLKIQPAELGDSAVYLCASSSRTSEQFFGPGTRLTVL.

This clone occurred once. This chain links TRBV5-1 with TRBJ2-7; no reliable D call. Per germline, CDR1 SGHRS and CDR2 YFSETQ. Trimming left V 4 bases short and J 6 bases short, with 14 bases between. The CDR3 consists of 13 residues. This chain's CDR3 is CASSPDSQGEQYF. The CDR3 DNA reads TGCGCCAGCAGCCCCGACTCTCAAGGCGAGCAGTACTTC.

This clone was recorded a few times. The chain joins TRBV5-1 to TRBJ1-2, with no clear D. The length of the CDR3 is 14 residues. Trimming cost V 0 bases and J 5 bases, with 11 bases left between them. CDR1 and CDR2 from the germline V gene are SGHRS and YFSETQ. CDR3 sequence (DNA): TGCGCCAGCAGCTTGGACACATCCCCTTATGGCTACACCTTC. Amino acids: CASSLDTSPYGYTF.

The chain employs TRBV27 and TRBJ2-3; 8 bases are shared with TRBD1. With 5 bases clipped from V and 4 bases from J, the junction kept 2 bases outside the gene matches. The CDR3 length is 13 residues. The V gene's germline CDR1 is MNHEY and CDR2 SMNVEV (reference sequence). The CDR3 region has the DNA TGTGCCAGCAGTCGACAGGGGCCAGATACGCAGTATTTT. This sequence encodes CASSRQGPDTQYF.

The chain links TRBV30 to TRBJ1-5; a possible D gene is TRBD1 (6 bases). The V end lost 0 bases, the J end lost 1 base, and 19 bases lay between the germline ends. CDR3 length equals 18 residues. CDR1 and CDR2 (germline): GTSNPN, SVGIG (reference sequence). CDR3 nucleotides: TGTGCCTGGAGTGTACGTTGGGGGCGCTCGGGGAGCAATCAGCCCCAGCATTTT. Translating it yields CAWSVRWGRSGSNQPQHF.

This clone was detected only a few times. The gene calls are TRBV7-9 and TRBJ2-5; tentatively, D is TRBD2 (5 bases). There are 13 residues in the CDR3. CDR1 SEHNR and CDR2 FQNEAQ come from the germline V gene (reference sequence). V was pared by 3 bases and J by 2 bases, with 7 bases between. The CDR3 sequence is CASSFPGQETQYF. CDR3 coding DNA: TGTGCCAGCAGCTTCCCGGGGCAAGAGACCCAGTACTTC.

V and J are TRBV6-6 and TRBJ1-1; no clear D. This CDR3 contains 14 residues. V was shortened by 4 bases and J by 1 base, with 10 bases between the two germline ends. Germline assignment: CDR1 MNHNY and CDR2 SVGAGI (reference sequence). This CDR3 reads CASSSWGANTEAFF. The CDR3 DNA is TGTGCCAGCAGTTCTTGGGGAGCGAACACTGAAGCTTTCTTT.